Sequencing of this T cell receptor beta chain was carried out in a study of blood T cell repertoires in COVID-19. This CDR3 has 14 amino acids. Looked up from germline, CDR1 is LNHDA and CDR2 is SQIVND (reference sequence). J lost 4 bases, V lost 5 bases, and 4 bases had no gene match. Per the study methods: From reference gene primer amplification, estimates of nucleated cell counts were derived. Measured with immunoSEQ multiplex PCR; TCRdb has only the in-frame clones, and not every one. V and J calls and clone size are as listed in that table; D and trimming were resolved from the DNA. This sample has approximately 250,000 clones, with roughly 85% found just once.

The sequenced sample consisted of PBMCs or T cells enriched from blood (not recorded which). The TCR sequence derives from a woman aged 45-65 years with acute COVID-19. The V and J genes are TRBV19 and TRBJ2-2; TRBD1 matches 7 bases. As DNA, the CDR3 is TGTGCCAGTAGTGTGGACAGGTCCACCGGGGAGCTGTTTTTT. Its protein is CASSVDRSTGELFF.